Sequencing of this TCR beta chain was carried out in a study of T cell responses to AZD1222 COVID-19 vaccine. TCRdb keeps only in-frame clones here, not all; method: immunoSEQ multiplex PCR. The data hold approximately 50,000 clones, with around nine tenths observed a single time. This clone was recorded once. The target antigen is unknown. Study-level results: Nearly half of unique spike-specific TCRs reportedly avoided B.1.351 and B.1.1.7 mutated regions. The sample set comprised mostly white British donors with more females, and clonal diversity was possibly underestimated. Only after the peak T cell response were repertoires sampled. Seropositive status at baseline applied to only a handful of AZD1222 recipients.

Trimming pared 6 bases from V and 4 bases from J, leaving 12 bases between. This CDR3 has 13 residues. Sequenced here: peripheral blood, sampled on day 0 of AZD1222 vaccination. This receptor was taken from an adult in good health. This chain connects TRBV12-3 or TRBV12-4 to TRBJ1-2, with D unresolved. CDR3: CASSPGEGYGYTF. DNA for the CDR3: TGTGCCAGCAGCCCCGGGGAGGGCTATGGCTACACCTTC.